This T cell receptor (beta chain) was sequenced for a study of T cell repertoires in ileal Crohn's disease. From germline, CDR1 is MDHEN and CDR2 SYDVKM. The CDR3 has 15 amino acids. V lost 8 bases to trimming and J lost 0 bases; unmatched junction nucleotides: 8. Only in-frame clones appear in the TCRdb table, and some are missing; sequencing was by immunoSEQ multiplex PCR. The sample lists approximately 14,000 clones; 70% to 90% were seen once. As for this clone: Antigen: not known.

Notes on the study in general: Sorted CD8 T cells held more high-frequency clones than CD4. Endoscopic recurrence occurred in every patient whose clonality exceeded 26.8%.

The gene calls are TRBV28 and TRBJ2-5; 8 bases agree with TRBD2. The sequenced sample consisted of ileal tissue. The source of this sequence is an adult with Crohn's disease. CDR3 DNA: TGTGCCAGCCGAGGGGCGGGAGGTTACCAAGAGACCCAGTACTTC. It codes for CASRGAGGYQETQYF.